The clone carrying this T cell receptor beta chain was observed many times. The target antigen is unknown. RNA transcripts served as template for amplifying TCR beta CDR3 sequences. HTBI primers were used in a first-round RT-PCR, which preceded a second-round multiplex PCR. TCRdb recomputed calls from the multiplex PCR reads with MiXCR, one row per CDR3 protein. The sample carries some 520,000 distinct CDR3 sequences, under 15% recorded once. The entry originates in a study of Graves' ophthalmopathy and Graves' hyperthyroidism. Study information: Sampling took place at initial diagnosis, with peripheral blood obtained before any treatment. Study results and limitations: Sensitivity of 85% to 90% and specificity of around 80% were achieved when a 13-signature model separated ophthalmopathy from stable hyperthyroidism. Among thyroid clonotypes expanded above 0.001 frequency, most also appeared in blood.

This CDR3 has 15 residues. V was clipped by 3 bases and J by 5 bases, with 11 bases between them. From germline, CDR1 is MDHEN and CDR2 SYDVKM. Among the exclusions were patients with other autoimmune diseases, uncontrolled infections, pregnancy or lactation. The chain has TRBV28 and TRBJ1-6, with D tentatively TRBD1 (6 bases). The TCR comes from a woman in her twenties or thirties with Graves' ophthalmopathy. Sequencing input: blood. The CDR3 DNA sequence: TGTGCCAGCAGTTTGGGGGGCCCCGATAATTCACCCCTCCACTTT. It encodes CASSLGGPDNSPLHF.